The rows below give T cell receptor beta chains drawn from one sample of a study of shared T cell receptors in the human thymus. Some clones are missing from TCRdb's copy, which holds only in-frame ones; the method was immunoSEQ multiplex PCR. Among roughly 550,000 clones listed, 75% to 85% were seen once. The same specimen was also included in a second study, on human thymus T cells.

Sequencing was performed on thymocytes. These receptor sequences come from a boy in the first two years of life with a congenital heart defect. Each CDR3 is given with its conserved first and last residue. D genes are given only for firm matches. Size tells how often a clone was seen (once, few, many) or the class of an expanded clone, and some rows leave it out.

>-|few|TRBJ1-4|TRBV15
TGTGCCACCAGCAGGGATGACAAGAAAAATGAAAAACTGTTTTTT
CATSRDDKKNEKLFF
>-|-|TRBJ2-1|TRBV7-9
TGTGCCAGCAGCTTCGAGCGGCCCTACAATGAGCAGTTCTTC
CASSFERPYNEQFF
>TRBD2|-|TRBJ2-7|TRBV27
TGTGCCAGCCGAGGGACTAGCGGTTACGAGCAGTACTTC
CASRGTSGYEQYF
>-|-|TRBJ2-1|TRBV15
TGTGCCACCGGGAGGAAGGGAACAAACAATGAGCAGTTCTTC
CATGRKGTNNEQFF
>TRBD2|-|TRBJ2-7|TRBV4-1
TGCGCCAGCAGCCCAAGCGGGAGGGCCGCCTACGAGCAGTACTTC
CASSPSGRAAYEQYF
>TRBD1|-|TRBJ2-3|TRBV11-2
TGTGCCAGCAGCCCTCTATTCAGGGGGACAGATACGCAGTATTTT
CASSPLFRGTDTQYF
>-|-|TRBJ2-2|TRBV15
TGTGCCACCAGCAGAGATGGCTCTAGCGTCACCGGGGAGCTGTTTTTT
CATSRDGSSVTGELFF
>TRBD2|-|TRBJ2-1|TRBV27
TGTGCCAGCAGTCCAAGAGCCCTAGCGGTCTCCTACAATGAGCAGTTCTTC
CASSPRALAVSYNEQFF
>TRBD2|few|TRBJ2-1|TRBV5-4
TGTGCCAGCAGCTCCAGCGGGAGGGCGAATAATGAGCAGTTCTTC
CASSSSGRANNEQFF
>TRBD1|-|TRBJ1-2|TRBV29-1
TGCAGCGTAGGGCTGGGACAGGGGGCAAGTGGCTACACCTTC
CSVGLGQGASGYTF
>-|-|TRBJ1-4|TRBV5-6
TGTGCCAGCAGCCTGGGATCGCGGGGGGCGAATGAAAAACTGTTTTTT
CASSLGSRGANEKLFF
>TRBD2|few|TRBJ2-1|TRBV5-1
TGCGCCAGCAGCTTGGTCCTGGGACTAGCCAGAGATGAGCAGTTCTTC
CASSLVLGLARDEQFF
>-|-|TRBJ2-7|TRBV10-2
TGCGCCAGCAGTGTCCGAAGAGACTACGAGCAGTACTTC
CASSVRRDYEQYF
>TRBD2|-|TRBJ2-5|TRBV4-3
TGCGCCAGCAGCCGACTCTCGGGAGGGAGCGGGAGGCCGGGAGAGACCCAGTACTTC
CASSRLSGGSGRPGETQYF
>-|few|TRBJ2-1|TRBV5-1
TGCGCCAGCAGCCGTAACAATGAGCAGTTCTTC
CASSRNNEQFF
>-|-|TRBJ1-2|TRBV7-9
TGTGCCAGCAGCTCCCGACAGCCTATGGCGTCGGCTTATGGCTACACCTTC
CASSSRQPMASAYGYTF
>-|-|TRBJ2-5|TRBV7-2
TGTGCCAGCAGCTTTTGTAAGCTACGGTACCAAGAGACCCAGTACTTC
CASSFCKLRYQETQYF
>TRBD2|-|TRBJ2-3|TRBV15
TGTGCCACCAGCAGAGTAGCGGGAGTTGGCACAGATACGCAGTATTTT
CATSRVAGVGTDTQYF
>TRBD2|-|TRBJ2-7|TRBV4-3
TGCGCCAGCAGTGGTACTAGCGGGAGTCGCGACGAGCAGTACTTC
CASSGTSGSRDEQYF
>TRBD2|-|TRBJ2-7|TRBV5-1
TGCGCCAGCAGCTGGGGGACTAGTAAGTCCTACGAGCAGTACTTC
CASSWGTSKSYEQYF
>TRBD1|-|TRBJ2-5|TRBV13
TGTGCCAGCAGCTTCTGGGACAGGGAACAAGAGACCCAGTACTTC
CASSFWDREQETQYF
>-|-|TRBJ2-2|TRBV9
TGTGCCAGCAGCCCCACTAGTGAGGGAAACACCGGGGAGCTGTTTTTT
CASSPTSEGNTGELFF
>-|once|TRBJ2-7|TRBV11-2
TGTGCCAGCAGACCCCAGGGCTACGAGCAGTACTTC
CASRPQGYEQYF
>TRBD1|-|TRBJ2-7|TRBV14
TGTGCCAGCAGACTAACAGGGGGCGCCGAGCAGTACTTC
CASRLTGGAEQYF
>-|few|TRBJ2-5|TRBV7-8
TGTGCCACCCGGGTTCAAGAGACCCAGTACTTC
CATRVQETQYF
>-|-|TRBJ2-7|TRBV5-4
TGTGCCAGCAGCTTGGCGGCGGGGAACGAGCAGTACTTC
CASSLAAGNEQYF
>TRBD1|-|TRBJ2-2|TRBV5-1
TGCGCCAGCAGCTTGGATCTGTGGGACAGGGTGAACACCGGGGAGCTGTTTTTT
CASSLDLWDRVNTGELFF
>TRBD2|-|TRBJ2-5|TRBV25-1
TGTGCCAGCAGTGGGGCTAGCGGGAGGGCTCAAGAGACCCAGTACTTC
CASSGASGRAQETQYF
>-|-|TRBJ2-3|TRBV5-1
TGCGCCAGCAGCTTGGAATCCCTCACAGATACGCAGTATTTT
CASSLESLTDTQYF
>-|-|TRBJ1-2|TRBV28
TGTGCCAGCAGTTTACTGGGGGCTTCGAAGGGCTACACCTTC
CASSLLGASKGYTF
>TRBD1|-|TRBJ1-1|TRBV2
TGTGCCAGCAGTGGTGGCCGACAGGGCTTGAACACTGAAGCTTTCTTT
CASSGGRQGLNTEAFF
>-|-|TRBJ1-2|TRBV2
TGTGCCAGCCTGGGCCTATTCCATGGCTACACCTTC
CASLGLFHGYTF
>TRBD1|-|TRBJ2-7|TRBV28
TGTGCCAGCAGTCCCCGAGTCGGGACAGGGCCCTACGAGCAGTACTTC
CASSPRVGTGPYEQYF
>-|few|TRBJ2-1|TRBV7-2
TGTGCCAGCAGCCCCGCGGGCCACGGCAATGAGCAGTTCTTC
CASSPAGHGNEQFF
>TRBD1|-|TRBJ1-2|TRBV9
TGTGCCAGCAGCGTCTCCCTCGGACAGGGGGTCGGCTACACCTTC
CASSVSLGQGVGYTF
>TRBD1|-|TRBJ1-5|TRBV27
TGTGCCAGTCAGGGGGCGGACAGAGATCAGCCCCAGCATTTT
CASQGADRDQPQHF
>-|-|TRBJ2-2|TRBV5-1
TGCGCCAGCAGCCTCATAGGAGTTAGCGGGAACACCGGGGAGCTGTTTTTT
CASSLIGVSGNTGELFF
>-|few|TRBJ1-1|TRBV2
TGTGCCACAAGGGGGAACACTGAAGCTTTCTTT
CATRGNTEAFF
>-|few|TRBJ2-7|TRBV5-6
TGTGCCAGCAGCTTGGAGGCTAGCGATTCCTACGAGCAGTACTTC
CASSLEASDSYEQYF
>TRBD2|-|TRBJ2-4|TRBV28
TGTGCCAGCAGTCCGCCGGGACTAGTGGGGGCCAAAAACATTCAGTACTTC
CASSPPGLVGAKNIQYF
>-|-|TRBJ2-3|TRBV11-3
TGTGCCAGCAGCTTGGGGCGGACAGCAGGCACAGATACGCAGTATTTT
CASSLGRTAGTDTQYF
>-|-|TRBJ1-2|TRBV9
TGTGCCAGCAGCGTAGGATGGACAGCAAACTATGGCTACACCTTC
CASSVGWTANYGYTF
>TRBD2|-|TRBJ2-7|TRBV5-6
TGTGCCAGCAGCTCCGCCTCCGGGAGGCCCTCCTACGAGCAGTACTTC
CASSSASGRPSYEQYF
>TRBD1|-|TRBJ2-7|TRBV10-1
TGCGCCAGCAGTGAGCAGGCAGGGGGCCGCCACGAGCAGTACTTC
CASSEQAGGRHEQYF
>TRBD1|-|TRBJ1-1|TRBV15
TGTGCCACCAGCAGCGGCCCCCGACAGGGTGGTACTGAAGCTTTCTTT
CATSSGPRQGGTEAFF
>TRBD1|-|TRBJ2-7|TRBV5-5
TGTGCCAGCAGCATCGGACAGGGACCCTACGAGCAGTACTTC
CASSIGQGPYEQYF
>-|-|TRBJ1-5|TRBV28
TGTGCCAGCGCGGGGAATCAGCCCCAGCATTTT
CASAGNQPQHF
>-|once|TRBJ1-1|TRBV6-4
TGTGCCAGCAGTGAACGTGCCAGGGCTCACGTAGCTTTCTTT
CASSERARAHVAFF
>-|-|TRBJ1-1|TRBV7-9
TGTGCCAGCAGCTTCGGGTACACTGAAGCTTTCTTT
CASSFGYTEAFF
>TRBD1|-|TRBJ2-4|TRBV6-1
TGTGCCAGCAGTGGGGGACAGGGGGTGACATCCCCAAACATTCAGTACTTC
CASSGGQGVTSPNIQYF
>TRBD1|-|TRBJ2-7|TRBV5-6
TGTGCCAGCAGCTTGGCCGTTGGGACAGGGTCCTCCGAGCAGTACTTC
CASSLAVGTGSSEQYF